This T cell receptor beta chain was sequenced during a study of blood T cell repertoires in COVID-19. V lost 0 bases to trimming and J lost 2 bases, with 9 bases between them. CDR1 is SGHRS, CDR2 YFSETQ, per germline. The CDR3 length is 14 residues. Some clones are missing from TCRdb's copy, which holds only in-frame ones; the method was immunoSEQ multiplex PCR. The sample has about 170,000 clones; around 82% are singletons. The chain carries TRBV5-1 and TRBJ2-7; D is possibly TRBD1 (5 bases). The sample was peripheral blood. The sequence came from a woman at least 80 years old with acute or convalescent COVID-19. The CDR3 sequence: CASSLERGPYEQYF. The CDR3 region has the DNA TGCGCCAGCAGCTTGGAAAGGGGCCCCTACGAGCAGTACTTC.